One sample yielded the 19 T cell receptor beta chains listed below, sequenced in a study of cytomegalovirus exposure and HLA in healthy donors. The table came from immunoSEQ multiplex PCR; TCRdb's copy has only in-frame clones and leaves some out. The repertoire consists of more than 250,000 clones, with 86% occurring once and the leading ten covering about 0.8%. The source material was PBMCs. The origin of the receptors is a woman aged 18-29 years in good health and CMV-seronegative.

In its sample, this clone was seen once. The V gene is TRBV5-4, the J gene TRBJ2-7; possible D gene TRBD2, 5 bases. V was trimmed by 3 bases and J by 3 bases, leaving 10 bases between them. Germline V lookup: CDR1 SGHNT, CDR2 YYREEE (reference sequence). This CDR3 spans 13 amino acids. CDR3 loop: CASSSDSIYEQYF. As DNA, the CDR3 is TGTGCCAGCAGCTCGGACTCCATCTACGAGCAGTACTTC. The whole variable domain, remainder taken from reference TRBV5-4 and TRBJ2-7, is ETGVTQSPTHLIKTRGQQVTLRCSSQSGHNTVSWYQQALGQGPQFIFQYYREEENGRGNFPPRFSGLQFPNYSSELNVNALELDDSALYLCASSSDSIYEQYFGPGTRLTVT.

CDR3 protein: CASSQGFGELFF. The CDR3 DNA is TGTGCCAGCAGTCAGGGGTTCGGGGAGCTGTTTTTT. The chain links TRBV6-5 to TRBJ2-2; D might be TRBD1 (6 bases). Per the germline V gene, CDR1 is MNHEY and CDR2 is SVGAGI. The V and J ends lost 5 bases and 7 bases respectively, with 8 bases between them. The CDR3 runs 12 residues.

V and J are TRBV29-1 and TRBJ2-5; the D gene is possibly TRBD1 (5 bases). The CDR3 covers 12 residues. V dropped 8 bases and J dropped 2 bases, with 12 bases sitting between them. The germline CDR1 and CDR2 sequences are SQVTM and ANQGSEA. The CDR3 nucleotides are TGCAGCTTCAATAAGGGGCAAGAGACCCAGTACTTC. Translated, it gives CSFNKGQETQYF.

This clone was found a few times. This chain joins TRBV19 and TRBJ1-5, with D perhaps matching TRBD1 (5 bases). CDR3 length equals 16 residues. Germline CDR1 reads LNHDA; CDR2 reads SQIVND (reference sequence). Trimming removed 4 bases from V and 2 bases from J, with 15 bases in between. This CDR3 reads CASSSIGVYGNQPQHF. CDR3 nucleotide sequence: TGTGCCAGTAGTAGCATAGGGGTGTATGGCAATCAGCCCCAGCATTTT.

The V and J genes are TRBV7-8 and TRBJ2-3; TRBD2 is a possible D gene (6 bases). The CDR3 spans 15 residues. Germline V lookup: CDR1 SGHVS, CDR2 FQNEAQ. V lost 5 bases and J lost 0, with 12 bases in between. The CDR3 reads CASSPRGTSTDTQYF. CDR3 sequence (DNA): TGTGCCAGCAGCCCGCGGGGAACTAGCACAGATACGCAGTATTTT.

Concerning this clone itself: Within the sample, other DNA sequences also encode this same CDR3. The chain is built from TRBV5-1 and TRBJ2-5; no clear D gene. Trimming left V 2 bases short and J 4 bases short, with 6 bases between. The germline CDR1 and CDR2 sequences are SGHRS and YFSETQ. The length of the CDR3 is 12 residues. The CDR3 is CASSFSGETQYF. CDR3 bases: TGCGCCAGCAGCTTTTCGGGAGAGACCCAGTACTTC.

V is TRBV14 and J is TRBJ2-1, with TRBD2 matching over 8 bases. CDR3 length equals 20 residues. J was trimmed by 0 bases and V by 2 bases; bases with no gene match: 15. Per germline, CDR1 SGHDN and CDR2 FVKESK. CDR3 coding DNA: TGTGCCAGCAGCCAACTCAGCGGGAGTAGGGGCAGAGACTCCTACAATGAGCAGTTCTTC. This encodes CASSQLSGSRGRDSYNEQFF.

The V call is TRBV7-2, the J call TRBJ2-7; D call uncertain. The CDR3 is 14 residues long. V shed 1 base and J shed 3 bases, with 10 bases lying between them. Germline V gives CDR1 SGHTA, CDR2 FQGNSA. The CDR3 sequence: CASSLGGGYYEQYF. The CDR3 bases are TGTGCCAGCAGCTTAGGAGGTGGTTACTACGAGCAGTACTTC.

The rearrangement joins TRBV9 to TRBJ1-2; 12 bases align to TRBD1. V lost 3 bases, J lost 4 bases, and 13 bases stayed unmatched. There are 18 residues in the CDR3. CDR1 is SGDLS, CDR2 YYNGEE, per germline. The CDR3 spells CASSASGQGARSGYGYTF. Here the CDR3 DNA reads TGTGCCAGCAGCGCCTCGGGACAGGGGGCAAGATCTGGCTATGGCTACACCTTC.

This clone was seen once. This chain uses TRBV5-4 with TRBJ2-1, with 8 bases identical to TRBD2. CDR1 is SGHNT, CDR2 YYREEE, per germline (reference sequence). The CDR3 contains 15 residues. Trimming removed 4 bases from V and 4 bases from J; junction bases left unmatched: 7. The DNA for the CDR3 is TGTGCCAGCAGCCCCCTTACTAGCGGTTACAATGAGCAGTTCTTC. This translates into CASSPLTSGYNEQFF.

This rearrangement joins TRBV7-9 to TRBJ1-2; D uncertain. Deletions cut 5 bases from V and 6 bases from J, with 16 bases between. The CDR3 extends over 14 amino acids. Germline V CDR1 and CDR2: SEHNR, FQNEAQ (reference sequence). CDR3 coding DNA: TGTGCCAGCAGCGCACGCCTCGGGGAGGATGGCTACACCTTC. Encoded protein: CASSARLGEDGYTF.

This chain uses TRBV9 with TRBJ2-1; 7 nucleotides agree with TRBD2. CDR1 SGDLS and CDR2 YYNGEE come from the germline V gene. The CDR3 sequence is 15 residues long. J lost 6 bases, V lost 0 bases, and 6 bases had no gene match. CDR3 nucleotides: TGTGCCAGCAGCGTAGGAGCGGGAATCGGCAATGAGCAGTTCTTC. Translated: CASSVGAGIGNEQFF.

The genes are TRBV19 and TRBJ1-4, with D possibly TRBD1 on 6 matching bases. This CDR3 is built from 17 residues. CDR1 and CDR2 (germline): LNHDA, SQIVND (reference sequence). Deletions cut 9 bases from V and 0 bases from J, with 20 bases between. The CDR3 here is CASQTLYQGTTNEKLFF. The CDR3 DNA reads TGTGCCAGCCAAACACTATATCAGGGGACAACTAATGAAAAACTGTTTTTT.

The chain links TRBV15 to TRBJ2-5; the match to TRBD1 covers 7 bases. After removal of 0 bases from V and 2 bases from J, the junction contained 12 bases not matched to a gene. From germline, CDR1 is LNHNV and CDR2 YYDKDF (reference sequence). CDR3 length: 18 residues. CDR3 in DNA: TGTGCCACCAGCAGAGATGTTAGTGGGACAGCGTTACAAGAGACCCAGTACTTC. Amino acids: CATSRDVSGTALQETQYF. Full variable domain (outside the CDR3, taken from reference TRBV15 and TRBJ2-5): DAMVIQNPRYQVTQFGKPVTLSCSQTLNHNVMYWYQQKSSQAPKLLFHYYDKDFNNEADTPDNFQSRRPNTSFCFLDIRSPGLGDTAMYLCATSRDVSGTALQETQYFGPGTRLLVL.

This clone was picked up a small number of times. The genes are TRBV28 and TRBJ1-5; tentatively, D is TRBD1 (6 bases). There are 13 residues in the CDR3. Trimming stripped 7 bases from V and 4 bases from J, with 11 bases between. The germline gives CDR1 MDHEN, CDR2 SYDVKM. CDR3 coding DNA: TGTGCCAGCACCAACAGGGAAAATCAGCCCCAGCATTTT. As protein: CASTNRENQPQHF. Full variable domain (rest looked up from reference TRBV28 and TRBJ1-5): DVKVTQSSRYLVKRTGEKVFLECVQDMDHENMFWYRQDPGLGLRLIYFSYDVKMKEKGDIPEGYSVSREKKERFSLILESASTNQTSMYLCASTNRENQPQHFGDGTRLSIL.

This chain links TRBV7-8 with TRBJ2-5; D is unclear. Germline V CDR1 and CDR2: SGHVS, FQNEAQ. V shed 1 base and J shed 0 bases, with 9 bases lying between them. The CDR3 is 15 residues long. The CDR3 reads CASSLEVGYQETQYF. Written as DNA, the CDR3 is TGTGCCAGCAGCTTAGAGGTCGGGTACCAAGAGACCCAGTACTTC.

The rearrangement joins TRBV7-9 to TRBJ2-3, with D hard to call. This CDR3 region has 11 residues. V lost 5 bases and J 10 bases, leaving 10 bases between the germline ends. The germline CDR1 and CDR2 sequences are SEHNR and FQNEAQ (reference sequence). Here the CDR3 DNA reads TGTGCCAGCAGCCGTAGTGGTGCGCAGTATTTT. This translates into CASSRSGAQYF.

The CDR3 spells CASSGRTGRSSYEQYF. CDR3 in DNA: TGTGCCAGCAGTGGGAGGACAGGGCGCAGCTCCTACGAGCAGTACTTC. The chain links TRBV25-1 to TRBJ2-7, with TRBD1 matching over 8 bases. The trim removed 4 bases at V and 0 bases at J, leaving 8 bases unmatched. This CDR3 has 16 amino acids. Germline lookup yields CDR1 MGHDK and CDR2 SYGVNS.

The CDR3 DNA reads TGTGCCAGCAGTTTACCGGGAAGGGGCACAGATACGCAGTATTTT. This sequence encodes CASSLPGRGTDTQYF. This chain connects TRBV27 to TRBJ2-3, with D tentatively TRBD2 (5 bases). The germline V gene has CDR1 MNHEY and CDR2 SMNVEV (reference sequence). Trimming cost V 2 bases and J 1 base, with 10 bases left between them. This CDR3 contains 15 residues.